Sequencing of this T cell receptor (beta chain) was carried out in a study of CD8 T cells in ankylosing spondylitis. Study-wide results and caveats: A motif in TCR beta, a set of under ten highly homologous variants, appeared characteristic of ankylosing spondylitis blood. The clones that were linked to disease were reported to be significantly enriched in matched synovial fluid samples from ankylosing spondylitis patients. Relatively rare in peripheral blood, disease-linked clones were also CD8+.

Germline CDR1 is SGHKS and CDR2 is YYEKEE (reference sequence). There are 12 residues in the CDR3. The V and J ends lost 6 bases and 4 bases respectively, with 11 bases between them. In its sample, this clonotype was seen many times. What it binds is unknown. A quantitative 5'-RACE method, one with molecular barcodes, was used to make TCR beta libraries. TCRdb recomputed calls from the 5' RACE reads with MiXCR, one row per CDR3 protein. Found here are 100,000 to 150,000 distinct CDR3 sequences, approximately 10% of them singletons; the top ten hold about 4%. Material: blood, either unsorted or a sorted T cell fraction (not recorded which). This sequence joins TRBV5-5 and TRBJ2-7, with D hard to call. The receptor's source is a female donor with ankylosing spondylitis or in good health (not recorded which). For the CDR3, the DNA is TGTGCCAGCATAAGTTACAATTACGAGCAGTACTTC. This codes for CASISYNYEQYF.